This T cell receptor (beta chain) appears in the sequencing data of a study of blood T cells in healthy people across ages. Together with a sample-barcoded 5' primer, a J-beta primer mix was included in a second PCR lasting 7 to 11 cycles. MiXCR, run by TCRdb on the 5' RACE reads, gives a single entry per CDR3 protein. The sample includes hundreds of thousands of distinct CDR3 sequences, roughly 48% of them seen just once. The source is a man older than 75 in good health. The source material was blood.

CDR3 region: CASSDYDRAGETLWGTEAFF. CDR3 DNA sequence: TGTGCCAGCAGTGACTACGACAGGGCTGGGGAAACTCTCTGGGGCACTGAAGCTTTCTTT. This chain uses TRBV6-1 with TRBJ1-1, with 7 bases lining up with TRBD1. CDR3 size: 20 residues. CDR1 and CDR2 from the germline V gene are MNHNS and SASEGT. J gave up 4 bases and V 3 bases, and 23 bases lay outside the gene matches.